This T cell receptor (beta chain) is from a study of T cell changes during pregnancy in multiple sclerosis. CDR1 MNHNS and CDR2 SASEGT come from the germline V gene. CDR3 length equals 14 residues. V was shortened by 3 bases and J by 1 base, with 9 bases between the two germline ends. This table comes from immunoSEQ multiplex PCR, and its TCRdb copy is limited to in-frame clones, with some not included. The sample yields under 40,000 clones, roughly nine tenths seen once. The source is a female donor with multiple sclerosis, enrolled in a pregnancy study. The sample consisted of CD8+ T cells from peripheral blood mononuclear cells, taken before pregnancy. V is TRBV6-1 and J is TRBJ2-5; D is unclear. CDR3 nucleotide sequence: TGTGCCAGCAGTGACGGAGAAGCCCAAGAGACCCAGTACTTC. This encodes CASSDGEAQETQYF.